The subject of this entry is one T cell receptor (beta chain). The sample originates from a study of PD-L1 blockade in urothelial cancer. The ends lost 6 bases at V and 6 bases at J; junction bases unmatched: 7. Germline loops: CDR1 MDHEN, CDR2 SYDVKM. The CDR3 spans 13 residues. The time point: peripheral blood 6 weeks after treatment start. It was locally advanced or metastatic urothelial carcinoma that patients had. Produced via immunoSEQ multiplex PCR; TCRdb's table is partial and in-frame only. Here the sample spans 60,000 to 80,000 clones, about 88% being singletons. This material consisted of PBMCs, taken around atezolizumab (anti-PD-L1) treatment. The sequence derives from a man in his sixties with urothelial cancer. This chain links TRBV28 with TRBJ2-5; TRBD1 agrees at 7 bases. The CDR3 DNA reads TGTGCCAGCAGGAGACAGGGCGAGCAGACCCAGTACTTC. This encodes CASRRQGEQTQYF.